Shown below are 30 T cell receptor beta chains from a single sample sequenced in a study of patients and donors after allogeneic stem cell transplantation. Each CDR3 protein is one row after TCRdb ran MiXCR on the RT-PCR reads. The data contain about a million distinct CDR3 sequences, about a sixth of them singletons. The material sequenced was blood, either unsorted or a sorted T cell fraction (not recorded which). All receptors come from a human donor who was either an allogeneic HSCT recipient or a stem cell or donor lymphocyte infusion donor (not recorded which). It is not recorded whose cells these are; they may come from a transplant donor.

This clonotype was counted between two and nine times. The rearrangement links TRBV2 to TRBJ2-5; 7 bases agree with TRBD1. The CDR3 covers 13 residues. Per germline, CDR1 SNHLY and CDR2 FYNNEI. Unmatched junction bases numbered 5, after V lost 5 bases and J lost 5 bases. The CDR3 sequence is CASSSTGAETQYF. The CDR3 nucleotides read TGTGCCAGCAGTAGTACAGGGGCGGAGACCCAGTACTTC.

Only a few counts were recorded for this clonotype. The V and J genes are TRBV12-5 and TRBJ1-2; no clear D. This CDR3 region has 18 residues. The germline V and J ends were trimmed by 0 bases and 6 bases, with 23 bases remaining between them. Germline-derived CDR1 and CDR2 are LGHNT and FRNRAP. The CDR3 is CASGLVSPSGGPGNGYTF. CDR3 bases: TGTGCTAGTGGTTTGGTATCACCCTCTGGTGGTCCCGGTAATGGCTACACCTTC. Using reference TRBV12-5 and TRBJ1-2 for the parts outside the CDR3, the full variable domain is DARVTQTPRHKVTEMGQEVTMRCQPILGHNTVFWYRQTMMQGLELLAYFRNRAPLDDSGMPKDRFSAEMPDATLATLKIQPSEPRDSAVYFCASGLVSPSGGPGNGYTFGSGTRLTVV.

This clonotype showed up just a few times. The CDR3 loop is CASSQDPQGEMNTEAFF. In nucleotides, the CDR3 is TGTGCCAGCAGCCAAGATCCCCAGGGCGAAATGAACACTGAAGCTTTCTTT. This sequence joins TRBV4-2 and TRBJ1-1, with D possibly matching TRBD1 (5 bases). The V and J ends lost 0 bases and 0 bases respectively, with 14 bases between them. CDR1 and CDR2 (germline): LGHNA, YNFKEQ. The CDR3 is 17 residues long.

The V call is TRBV11-1, the J call TRBJ2-7, with 7 nucleotides matching TRBD2. CDR3 length: 18 residues. Germline CDR1 and CDR2: SGHAT and FQDESV (reference sequence). V shed 3 bases and J 2 bases; nucleotides not matched to a gene: 16. The CDR3 DNA sequence: TGTGCCAGCAGCTTTGGACCCTGGGGAAGCGGGGCCGCCTACGAGCAGTACTTC. Protein sequence: CASSFGPWGSGAAYEQYF.

This clonotype appeared a few times. The CDR3 coding sequence is TGTGCCATCAGTGAGTCGCGAGCAGGGGCGGATTATGGCTACACCTTC. Protein product: CAISESRAGADYGYTF. The chain has TRBV10-3 and TRBJ1-2; TRBD1 might be the D (6 bases). V was pared by 0 bases and J by 5 bases, with 16 bases between. The CDR3 contains 16 residues. Germline CDR1 is ENHRY and CDR2 is SYGVKD.

In this sample, this clonotype turned up a few times. The V gene is TRBV7-8, the J gene TRBJ2-7; D is perhaps TRBD2 (5 bases). This CDR3 is 13 amino acids long. Trimming shortened V by 5 bases and J by 5 bases, and 13 bases separated the two germline ends. The germline V gene has CDR1 SGHVS and CDR2 FQNEAQ. Here the CDR3 DNA reads TGTGCCAGCAGCCCGAGGGTAGCGCACGAGCAGTACTTC. Its translation is CASSPRVAHEQYF. Variable domain in full (rest from reference TRBV7-8 and TRBJ2-7): GAGVSQSPRYKVAKRGQDVALRCDPISGHVSLFWYQQALGQGPEFLTYFQNEAQLDKSGLPSDRFFAERPEGSVSTLKIQRTQQEDSAVYLCASSPRVAHEQYFGPGTRLTVT.

This rearrangement joins TRBV11-3 to TRBJ2-3; 10 bases fit TRBD2. V was pared by 3 bases and J by 2 bases, with 5 bases of the junction left unmatched. The germline V gene encodes CDR1 SGHNT and CDR2 YENEEA. The CDR3 loop spans 16 amino acids. Written as DNA, the CDR3 is TGTGCCAGCAGCTTGGATAGCGGGAGGAACACAGATACGCAGTATTTT. Translation gives CASSLDSGRNTDTQYF.

A few counts support this clonotype. This chain uses TRBV12-3 or TRBV12-4 with TRBJ1-6, with D maybe TRBD1 (6 bases). The CDR3 extends over 14 amino acids. V gave up 3 bases and J gave up 7 bases, with 10 bases separating them. In DNA form, the CDR3 reads TGTGCCAGCAGTTTCGGGACAACAAATTCACCCCTCCACTTT. It translates to CASSFGTTNSPLHF.

The V call is TRBV18, the J call TRBJ2-7; D may be TRBD2 (5 bases). The germline V and J ends were trimmed by 0 bases and 2 bases, with 11 bases remaining between them. Per germline, CDR1 KGHSH and CDR2 LQKENI. The CDR3 has 15 amino acids. The CDR3 DNA follows: TGTGCCAGCTCACCACCCGGGGTTGCTCCCTACGAGCAGTACTTC. It translates to CASSPPGVAPYEQYF.

The chain uses TRBV20-1 and TRBJ2-3, with 9 bases lining up with TRBD2. This CDR3 spans 13 amino acids. The V gene end was trimmed by 4 bases and the J gene end by 5 bases; junction bases not matched to a gene: 4. Looked up from germline, CDR1 is DFQATT and CDR2 is SNEGSKA (reference sequence). DNA for the CDR3: TGCAGTGCTATTAGCGGGGGCTTAGATACGCAGTATTTT. It encodes CSAISGGLDTQYF.

This clonotype was seen many times. V gene TRBV24-1 combines with J gene TRBJ1-1; D gene uncertain. The CDR3 has 16 residues. V lost 2 bases, J lost 5 bases, and 17 bases lay in between. Per the germline V gene, CDR1 is KGHDR and CDR2 is SFDVKD. The CDR3 sequence is CATSDSPGGRKTEAFF. The CDR3 bases are TGTGCCACCAGTGATTCCCCGGGTGGGAGGAAAACTGAAGCTTTCTTT.

This clonotype was counted at least ten times. The chain recombines TRBV7-3 with TRBJ1-4, with a possible D match to TRBD1 (5 bases). The length of the CDR3 is 15 residues. Trimming removed 5 bases at V and 4 bases at J, with 14 bases between. Germline CDR1 and CDR2: SGHTA and FQGTGA. The CDR3 DNA follows: TGTGCCAGCAGCCCGACGGGGAGGGGTAATGAAAAACTGTTTTTT. Its protein is CASSPTGRGNEKLFF. The variable domain in full, with the rest retrieved from reference TRBV7-3 and TRBJ1-4, is GAGVSQTPSNKVTEKGKYVELRCDPISGHTALYWYRQSLGQGPEFLIYFQGTGAADDSGLPNDRFFAVRPEGSVSTLKIQRTERGDSAVYLCASSPTGRGNEKLFFGSGTQLSVL.

This chain connects TRBV27 to TRBJ2-1, with TRBD1 as a possible D gene (5 bases). Germline CDR1 MNHEY, CDR2 SMNVEV (reference sequence). The V end lost 2 bases, the J end lost 5 bases, and 10 bases lay between the germline ends. The CDR3 has 14 residues. CDR3 region: CASSLQGIHNEQFF. CDR3 DNA sequence: TGTGCCAGCAGTTTACAGGGAATTCACAATGAGCAGTTCTTC.

This clonotype appeared a few times. This rearrangement joins TRBV6-5 to TRBJ2-3; 7 bases match TRBD2. V was clipped by 0 bases and J by 3 bases; unmatched bases: 6. This CDR3 spans 16 amino acids. The germline V gene has CDR1 MNHEY and CDR2 SVGAGI. The CDR3 DNA reads as TGTGCCAGCAGTTACTCGTCGGGAGGCTTAACAGATACGCAGTATTTT. Its protein product is CASSYSSGGLTDTQYF.

This chain links TRBV12-3 or TRBV12-4 with TRBJ2-3; TRBD1 matches 10 bases. The CDR3 totals 16 residues. V dropped 5 bases and J dropped 3; count of bases not matched to a gene: 8. CDR3 loop: CASSPGQGGLTDTQYF. The CDR3 coding sequence is TGTGCCAGCAGTCCTGGACAGGGGGGATTGACAGATACGCAGTATTTT.

This clonotype was seen many times. The V call is TRBV5-1, the J call TRBJ2-1, with D possibly TRBD1 on 6 matching bases. The CDR3 is made up of 14 amino acids. Germline V gene lookup returns CDR1 SGHRS and CDR2 YFSETQ. V dropped 4 bases and J dropped 4 bases, with 12 bases sitting between them. CDR3 sequence (DNA): TGCGCCAGCAGCGGCACAGGGCTATACAATGAGCAGTTCTTC. Amino acid sequence: CASSGTGLYNEQFF.

This clonotype was recorded a few times. The gene calls are TRBV29-1 and TRBJ1-5; D is uncertain. Trimming shortened V by 5 bases and J by 0 bases, and 8 bases separated the two germline ends. The germline V gene encodes CDR1 SQVTM and CDR2 ANQGSEA. This CDR3 comprises 13 residues. CDR3 in amino acids: CSVWLTSNQPQHF. DNA of the CDR3: TGCAGCGTTTGGCTAACTAGCAATCAGCCCCAGCATTTT.

The chain links TRBV24-1 to TRBJ2-7; no clear D. The germline gives CDR1 KGHDR, CDR2 SFDVKD. V was clipped by 4 bases and J by 2 bases, with 14 bases between them. This CDR3 region has 15 residues. CDR3 sequence (DNA): TGTGCCACCAGTGACCCCCGGACGGGTACCTACGAGCAGTACTTC. It specifies CATSDPRTGTYEQYF.

This clonotype has more than one count but fewer than ten. V usage is TRBV4-1 and J usage is TRBJ2-1; perhaps TRBD1 as D (5 bases). CDR3 length equals 14 residues. Per germline, CDR1 MGHRA and CDR2 YSYEKL. The V and J ends lost 4 bases and 2 bases respectively, with 9 bases between them. The CDR3 DNA reads as TGCGCCAGCAGCCGGGGCCCTACCTACAATGAGCAGTTCTTC. Its protein product is CASSRGPTYNEQFF.

This chain joins TRBV4-1 and TRBJ2-7; the D gene is possibly TRBD2 (5 bases). CDR3 length equals 14 residues. The V end was cut by 5 bases, the J end by 0 bases, with 11 bases between. Germline loops: CDR1 MGHRA, CDR2 YSYEKL. Here the CDR3 reads CASSEGTRSYEQYF. The CDR3 coding sequence is TGCGCCAGCAGCGAGGGCACCCGCTCCTACGAGCAGTACTTC.

This chain connects TRBV6-1 to TRBJ2-7; D gene ambiguous. The V end was cut by 6 bases, the J end by 3 bases, with 18 bases between. Germline values: CDR1 MNHNS, CDR2 SASEGT. The CDR3 is made up of 15 amino acids. The CDR3 DNA is TGTGCCAGCAGCCCCGTGGTCCGCGGCAGCTACGAGCAGTACTTC. Translated: CASSPVVRGSYEQYF.

The chain links TRBV19 to TRBJ2-7, with 10 nucleotides matching TRBD2. The CDR3 extends over 14 amino acids. V was clipped by 3 bases and J by 3 bases; unmatched bases: 2. Germline CDR1 is LNHDA and CDR2 is SQIVND (reference sequence). This CDR3 reads CASSMASGGYEQYF. The CDR3 region has the DNA TGTGCCAGTAGTATGGCTAGCGGGGGCTACGAGCAGTACTTC.

This clonotype was seen a handful of times. The genes are TRBV24-1 and TRBJ1-1; 7 positions match TRBD1. The CDR3 is 13 amino acids. The junction had 4 bases not matched to a gene; V was cut back by 5 bases and J by 5 bases. The V gene's germline CDR1 is KGHDR and CDR2 SFDVKD. The CDR3 sequence is CATSALTGTEAFF. The DNA of the CDR3 is TGTGCCACCAGTGCATTGACAGGGACTGAAGCTTTCTTT.

The chain combines TRBV10-2 with TRBJ2-1; D is unresolved. Trimming removed 6 bases from V and 2 bases from J, with 14 bases in between. The CDR3 spans 15 residues. Germline CDR1 and CDR2: WSHSY and SAAADI. CDR3 in DNA: TGCGCCAGCAGAGACGCCCAACCGGCCTACAATGAGCAGTTCTTC. It encodes CASRDAQPAYNEQFF.

This clonotype has just a few counts. The CDR3 nucleotides are TGCGCCAGCAGGGGGAACCGACAAGCGGGAGTGGGCACCGGGGAGCTGTTTTTT. Residues: CASRGNRQAGVGTGELFF. The rearrangement joins TRBV4-1 to TRBJ2-2; 8 bases are shared with TRBD2. Per germline, CDR1 MGHRA and CDR2 YSYEKL. Trimming at V came to 6 bases and at J to 4 bases, leaving 16 bases not matched to a gene. This CDR3 has 18 residues.

This clonotype was picked up a small number of times. This sequence joins TRBV20-1 and TRBJ2-7; weak D call: TRBD1 (5 bases). CDR1 is DFQATT, CDR2 SNEGSKA, per germline (reference sequence). The V end was cut by 0 bases, the J end by 0 bases, with 15 bases between. The CDR3 is 16 residues long. The CDR3 protein is CSARDPWGRSSYEQYF. The CDR3, as DNA: TGCAGTGCTAGAGACCCCTGGGGCAGGAGCTCCTACGAGCAGTACTTC.

This chain links TRBV9 with TRBJ2-2; 9 bases agree with TRBD2. The CDR3 spans 16 residues. Looked up from germline, CDR1 is SGDLS and CDR2 is YYNGEE. With V trimmed by 3 bases and J by 6 bases, 9 bases remained unmatched. CDR3 in amino acids: CASSETSGRLPGELFF. DNA of the CDR3: TGTGCCAGCAGCGAAACTAGCGGGCGGCTTCCCGGGGAGCTGTTTTTT.

CDR3 DNA: TGCGCCAGCAGCGGATTGGATTCGGGGTCTCCCCCCGAGCAGTACTTC. The encoded protein is CASSGLDSGSPPEQYF. V gene TRBV5-1 combines with J gene TRBJ2-7; the D gene is possibly TRBD2 (5 bases). CDR3 length: 16 amino acids. Germline V gives CDR1 SGHRS, CDR2 YFSETQ. V shed 4 bases and J shed 6 bases, with 23 bases lying between them.

This clonotype has ten or more counts. The chain employs TRBV12-3 or TRBV12-4 and TRBJ1-2; D is unclear. The ends were cut back, 6 bases at V and 4 bases at J, with 12 bases in the middle. This CDR3 region has 13 residues. CDR3 loop: CASREIGLYGYTF. For the CDR3, the DNA is TGTGCCAGCAGGGAGATAGGACTCTATGGCTACACCTTC.

The genes are TRBV29-1 and TRBJ2-3; 10 positions agree with TRBD1. This CDR3 region has 15 residues. The germline V gene encodes CDR1 SQVTM and CDR2 ANQGSEA. V trimming: 6 bases; J trimming: 3 bases; junction bases outside the gene matches: 9. In nucleotides, the CDR3 is TGCAGCGTGTCACTCCGGGACAGGGGAACAGATACGCAGTATTTT. This codes for CSVSLRDRGTDTQYF.